This T cell receptor beta chain was identified in a study of stem cell transplantation in POMP-related autoinflammatory disease (dated by TCRdb to the early 2020s). In the study overall: According to the study's hypothesis, the TRB repertoire gets skewed because defective thymoproteasomes impair MHC class I-dependent CD8+ T-cell differentiation and positive selection. Before transplant, CD4+ naive T-cell skewing, low CD8+ T-cell proportions, and reduced T-cell cytokine secretion were observed in patients. To find out how POMP deficiency affects T-cell receptor beta repertoire diversity and CDR3 characteristics, high-throughput TRB sequencing was used. Overall study outcomes, separate from this receptor: The trend toward lower diversity and increased clonality in PRAID patients was statistically significant only for regulatory T cells. A trend toward lower TRB diversity and higher clonality was observed in PRAID patients across all analyzed T-cell subsets. The number of unique TRB V-J gene pairings was restricted in PRAID patients.

For this chain, trimming is 3 bases at the V end and 3 bases at the J end, and the number of junction bases without a gene match is 6. The CDR3 measures 15 amino acids from cysteine to phenylalanine. Just CDR3 DNA is preserved here, 45 bases in frame from base 1. CDR1 and CDR2 are drawn from the germline V gene: MGHRA, YSYEKL. This clone was seen just once. Its antigen specificity is not known. No much larger clone is present one base from it, and per-base qualities are unavailable. The time point label here, explained by the study, means: before hematopoietic stem cell transplant. PRAID was marked by prominent immunodeficiency together with autoinflammation. Before TRB sequencing, T-cell subsets (conventional T cells, CD8+ T cells, regulatory T cells, T follicular helper cells) were sorted. Receptor libraries were prepared by the immunoSEQ multiplex PCR assay. The study's own analysis went as follows. Shannon entropy, which accounts for clonal size distribution, was used to quantify repertoire diversity. The Gini-Simpson index (Simpson_1-D) was used to measure inequality of clonotype distribution. Not all clones reach the TCRdb copy of this immuneACCESS table, which keeps in-frame sequences only. Checked studies attribute under half of the gap to unresolved V genes and leave the rest unexplained. V, J and clone size derive from that table, while D and trimming were established from the DNA sequence. The sample table lists some 11,000 clones, around 86% of them with a count of one. The top ten constitute 50% to 65% of the sample.

Sequenced material: CD8+ T cells from PBMCs, taken before stem cell transplantation. The TCR sequence derives from a human donor with POMP-related autoinflammation and immune dysregulation (PRAID). The chain uses TRBV4-1 and TRBJ2-5; 8 junctional bases match TRBD2. The nucleotides read TGCGCCAGCAGCCACCAAAGCGGGGGAAAAGAGACCCAGTACTTC. Its protein product is CASSHQSGGKETQYF.